The 19 T cell receptor beta chains reported below all come from one sample, sequenced in a study of T cell responses to AZD1222 COVID-19 vaccine. Assay: immunoSEQ multiplex PCR; the TCRdb copy retains only in-frame clones and omits some. The sample consists of over 110,000 clones, roughly 90% of them appearing once. The input for sequencing was peripheral blood, taken 28 days after the second AZD1222 dose. These receptors were collected from an adult who received the AZD1222 COVID-19 vaccine.

The V and J genes are TRBV28 and TRBJ1-1; 12 bases match TRBD1. Per the germline V gene, CDR1 is MDHEN and CDR2 is SYDVKM. V was pared by 4 bases and J by 4 bases, with 7 bases of the junction left unmatched. The CDR3 length is 16 residues. CDR3 bases: TGTGCCAGCAGTTCCGCCGGGACAGGGGGCGGCACTGAAGCTTTCTTT. Its translation: CASSSAGTGGGTEAFF.

The chain couples TRBV10-2 to TRBJ2-5; 9 nucleotides match TRBD1. Germline V gene sequence: CDR1 WSHSY, CDR2 SAAADI. The length of the CDR3 is 12 residues. V lost 11 bases, J lost 3 bases, and 4 bases stayed unmatched. Here the CDR3 reads CAGGQGKETQYF. The CDR3 DNA reads TGCGCCGGGGGACAGGGAAAAGAGACCCAGTACTTC.

The V call is TRBV6-2 or TRBV6-3, the J call TRBJ1-1; D is perhaps TRBD1 (5 bases). The CDR3 has 13 residues. Germline CDR1 and CDR2: MNHEY and SVGEGT. V was cut by 2 bases and J by 3 bases, with 7 bases left in between. CDR3 bases: TGTGCCAGCAGTTACGGCAGGGACACTGAAGCTTTCTTT. This codes for CASSYGRDTEAFF.

The gene calls are TRBV23-1 and TRBJ1-4; 7 bases are a match to TRBD1. TRBV23-1 is treated as an ORF (open reading frame) with a function not yet certain. The CDR3 sequence is 16 residues long. V lost 6 bases, J lost 5 bases, and 12 bases stayed unmatched. The CDR3 nucleotides are TGCGCCAGCAGACCACCTCGGGCAGGGGGAAATGAAAAACTGTTTTTT. Its protein product is CASRPPRAGGNEKLFF.

The V gene is TRBV29-1, the J gene TRBJ2-1, with D possibly TRBD2 on 6 matching bases. Germline assignment: CDR1 SQVTM and CDR2 ANQGSEA. CDR3 length: 13 amino acids. Trimming took 4 bases from V and 4 from J, leaving 11 bases between them. CDR3 protein: CSVVKRVYNEQFF. Written as DNA, the CDR3 is TGCAGCGTTGTAAAGCGGGTTTACAATGAGCAGTTCTTC.

This chain joins TRBV25-1 and TRBJ2-1; 7 bases are a match to TRBD2. The J segment lost 7 bases and the V segment lost 5 bases, leaving 8 bases of the junction unmatched. CDR3 length: 14 amino acids. The V gene's germline CDR1 is MGHDK and CDR2 SYGVNS. DNA of the CDR3: TGTGCCAGCAGTTATCTAGCGGAGGGTAATGAGCAGTTCTTC. Protein sequence: CASSYLAEGNEQFF.

The rearrangement uses TRBV3-1 (or the pseudogene TRBV3-2) and TRBJ1-2; 7 bases line up with TRBD1. Looked up from germline, CDR1 is LGHDT and CDR2 is YNNKEL (reference sequence). The V gene end was trimmed by 4 bases and the J gene end by 6 bases; junction bases not matched to a gene: 14. The CDR3 covers 16 residues. CDR3 residues: CASSRKGAQGRDGYTF. The CDR3 DNA is TGTGCCAGCAGCCGCAAGGGGGCACAGGGGAGGGATGGCTACACCTTC.

This chain links TRBV19 with TRBJ1-1; 9 nucleotides align to TRBD1. J gave up 4 bases and V 3 bases, and 12 bases lay outside the gene matches. The CDR3 spans 17 residues. The germline gives CDR1 LNHDA, CDR2 SQIVND (reference sequence). In DNA, the CDR3 is TGTGCCAGTAGTATTAGGGTCCGACAGGGGGGAGGCACTGAAGCTTTCTTT. Its protein is CASSIRVRQGGGTEAFF. Full variable domain (remainder filled in from reference TRBV19 and TRBJ1-1): DGGITQSPKYLFRKEGQNVTLSCEQNLNHDAMYWYRQDPGQGLRLIYYSQIVNDFQKGDIAEGYSVSREKKESFPLTVTSAQKNPTAFYLCASSIRVRQGGGTEAFFGQGTRLTVV.

The CDR3 is CASSVVGDRGDTQYF. The CDR3 region has the DNA TGTGCCAGCAGCGTCGTTGGGGACAGGGGAGATACGCAGTATTTT. V and J are TRBV9 and TRBJ2-3, with 10 bases aligning to TRBD1. After removal of 2 bases from V and 5 bases from J, the junction contained 5 bases not matched to a gene. Germline V gene lookup returns CDR1 SGDLS and CDR2 YYNGEE. CDR3 length: 15 residues.

CDR3 amino acids: CASSLRDGIYEQYF. As DNA, the CDR3 is TGCGCCAGCAGCTTGCGGGATGGGATTTACGAGCAGTACTTC. The chain carries TRBV5-1 and TRBJ2-7; weak D call: TRBD2 (5 bases). The germline V and J ends were trimmed by 1 base and 4 bases, with 12 bases remaining between them. In germline, CDR1 is SGHRS, CDR2 YFSETQ. The CDR3 covers 14 residues. Variable domain in full (rest from reference TRBV5-1 and TRBJ2-7): KAGVTQTPRYLIKTRGQQVTLSCSPISGHRSVSWYQQTPGQGLQFLFEYFSETQRNKGNFPGRFSGRQFSNSRSEMNVSTLELGDSALYLCASSLRDGIYEQYFGPGTRLTVT.

This chain uses TRBV6-5 with TRBJ1-6, with D unresolved. V lost 4 bases, J lost 7 bases, and 17 bases lay in between. The CDR3 runs to 16 residues. Germline V CDR1 and CDR2: MNHEY, SVGAGI. This chain's CDR3 is CASSSTIGRGNSPLHF. The CDR3 coding sequence is TGTGCCAGCAGTTCCACAATTGGACGGGGAAATTCACCCCTCCACTTT.

This chain links TRBV24-1 with TRBJ1-1, with D maybe TRBD1 (6 bases). Deletions cut 7 bases from V and 5 bases from J, with 10 bases between. The CDR3 runs to 12 residues. Germline V gene lookup returns CDR1 KGHDR and CDR2 SFDVKD. CDR3 nucleotide sequence: TGTGCCACCAGATCAACAGGGACTGAAGCTTTCTTT. Translating it yields CATRSTGTEAFF.

V is TRBV7-9 and J is TRBJ2-5; no firm D call. The CDR3 has 12 residues. Germline V gene lookup returns CDR1 SEHNR and CDR2 FQNEAQ (reference sequence). V shed 2 bases and J shed 5 bases, with 6 bases lying between them. CDR3 bases: TGTGCCAGCAGCTTAATAGGGGAGACCCAGTACTTC. Encoded protein: CASSLIGETQYF.

The chain couples TRBV19 to TRBJ1-3; no firm D call. This CDR3 has 15 residues. From germline, CDR1 is LNHDA and CDR2 SQIVND (reference sequence). V lost 3 bases and J 0 bases, leaving 9 bases between the germline ends. The CDR3 here is CASSIEGNSGNTIYF. In DNA, the CDR3 is TGTGCCAGTAGTATTGAAGGGAACTCTGGAAACACCATATATTTT.

The chain uses TRBV7-9 and TRBJ1-5; 8 positions agree with TRBD1. The CDR3 sequence is 16 residues long. The germline V gene encodes CDR1 SEHNR and CDR2 FQNEAQ (reference sequence). The V gene end was trimmed by 1 base and the J gene end by 6 bases; junction bases not matched to a gene: 8. The CDR3: CASSLVGQGGFQPQHF. The CDR3 DNA follows: TGTGCCAGCAGCTTAGTTGGACAGGGAGGCTTTCAGCCCCAGCATTTT. Full variable domain (outside the CDR3, taken from reference TRBV7-9 and TRBJ1-5): DTGVSQNPRHKITKRGQNVTFRCDPISEHNRLYWYRQTLGQGPEFLTYFQNEAQLEKSRLLSDRFSAERPKGSFSTLEIQRTEQGDSAMYLCASSLVGQGGFQPQHFGDGTRLSIL.

This rearrangement joins TRBV9 to TRBJ2-3; D perhaps matches TRBD2 (6 bases). Per germline, CDR1 SGDLS and CDR2 YYNGEE. This CDR3 spans 14 amino acids. Trimming removed 4 bases from V and 4 bases from J, with 13 bases in between. The CDR3 DNA reads TGTGCCAGCAGCCATGATGGGGGGTCAGATACGCAGTATTTT. It is translated as CASSHDGGSDTQYF.

The V call is TRBV15, the J call TRBJ1-4, with 9 positions matching TRBD1. CDR3 size: 14 residues. V dropped 7 bases and J dropped 2; count of bases not matched to a gene: 2. The germline gives CDR1 LNHNV, CDR2 YYDKDF (reference sequence). The CDR3 DNA reads TGTGCCACCAACAGGGGGCCCACTAATGAAAAACTGTTTTTT. It encodes CATNRGPTNEKLFF.

The chain couples TRBV3-1 (or the pseudogene TRBV3-2) to TRBJ2-6; weak D call: TRBD1 (6 bases). The V end lost 4 bases, the J end lost 2 bases, and 9 bases lay between the germline ends. The CDR3 has 15 amino acids. The germline gives CDR1 LGHDT, CDR2 YNNKEL (reference sequence). As DNA, the CDR3 is TGTGCCAGCAGCCTACAGGGTGCTGGGGCCAACGTCCTGACTTTC. Translated, it gives CASSLQGAGANVLTF.

The chain recombines TRBV3-1 (or the pseudogene TRBV3-2) with TRBJ2-1, with TRBD2 matching over 12 bases. CDR1 LGHDT and CDR2 YNNKEL come from the germline V gene (reference sequence). Losses at the gene ends were 5 bases for V and 7 bases for J; bases not matched to a gene: 3. The CDR3 is 14 residues long. CDR3 loop: CASSTSGGMNEQFF. The CDR3 DNA is TGTGCCAGCAGCACTAGCGGGGGGATGAATGAGCAGTTCTTC.